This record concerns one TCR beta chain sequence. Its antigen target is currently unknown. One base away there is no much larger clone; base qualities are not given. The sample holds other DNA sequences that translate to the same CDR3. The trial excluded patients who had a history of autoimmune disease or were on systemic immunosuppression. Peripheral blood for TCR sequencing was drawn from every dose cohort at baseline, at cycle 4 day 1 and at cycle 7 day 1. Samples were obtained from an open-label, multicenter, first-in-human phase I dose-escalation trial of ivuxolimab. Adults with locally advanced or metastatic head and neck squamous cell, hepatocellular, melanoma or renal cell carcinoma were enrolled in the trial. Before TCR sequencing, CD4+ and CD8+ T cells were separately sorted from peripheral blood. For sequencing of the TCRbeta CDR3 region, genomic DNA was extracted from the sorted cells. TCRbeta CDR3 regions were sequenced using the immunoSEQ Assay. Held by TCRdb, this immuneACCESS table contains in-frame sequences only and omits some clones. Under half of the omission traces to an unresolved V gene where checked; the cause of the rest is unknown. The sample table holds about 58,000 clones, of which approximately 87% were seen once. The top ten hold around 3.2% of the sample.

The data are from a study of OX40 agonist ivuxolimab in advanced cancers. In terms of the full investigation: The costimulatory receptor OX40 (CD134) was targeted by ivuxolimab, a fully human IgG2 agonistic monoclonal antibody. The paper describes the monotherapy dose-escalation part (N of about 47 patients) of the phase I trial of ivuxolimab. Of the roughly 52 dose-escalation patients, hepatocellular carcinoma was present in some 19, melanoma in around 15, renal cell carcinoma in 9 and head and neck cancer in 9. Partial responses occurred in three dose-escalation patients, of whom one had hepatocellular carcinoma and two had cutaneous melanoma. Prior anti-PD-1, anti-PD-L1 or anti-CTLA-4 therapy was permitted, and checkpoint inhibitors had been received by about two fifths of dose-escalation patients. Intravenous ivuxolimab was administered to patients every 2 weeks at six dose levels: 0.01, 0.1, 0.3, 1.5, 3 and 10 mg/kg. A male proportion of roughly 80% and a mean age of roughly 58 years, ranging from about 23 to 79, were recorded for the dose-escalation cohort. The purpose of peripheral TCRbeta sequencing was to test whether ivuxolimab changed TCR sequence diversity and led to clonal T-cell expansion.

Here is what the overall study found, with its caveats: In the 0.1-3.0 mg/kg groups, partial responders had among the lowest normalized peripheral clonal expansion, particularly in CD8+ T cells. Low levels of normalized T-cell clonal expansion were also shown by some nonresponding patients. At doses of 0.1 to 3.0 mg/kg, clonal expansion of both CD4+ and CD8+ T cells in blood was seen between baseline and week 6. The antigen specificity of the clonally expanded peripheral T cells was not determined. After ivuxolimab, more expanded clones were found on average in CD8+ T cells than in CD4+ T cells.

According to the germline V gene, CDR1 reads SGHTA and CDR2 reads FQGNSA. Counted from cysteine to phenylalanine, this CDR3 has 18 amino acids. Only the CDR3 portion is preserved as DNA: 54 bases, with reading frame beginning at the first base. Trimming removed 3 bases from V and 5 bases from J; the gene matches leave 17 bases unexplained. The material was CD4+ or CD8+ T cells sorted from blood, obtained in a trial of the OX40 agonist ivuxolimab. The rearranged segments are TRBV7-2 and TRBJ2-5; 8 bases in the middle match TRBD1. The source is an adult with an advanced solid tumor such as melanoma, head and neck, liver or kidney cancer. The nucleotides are TGTGCCAGCAGCTTCCTACTAGCAGGGGGCCGAGAGAAGGAGACCCAGTACTTC. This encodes CASSFLLAGGREKETQYF.